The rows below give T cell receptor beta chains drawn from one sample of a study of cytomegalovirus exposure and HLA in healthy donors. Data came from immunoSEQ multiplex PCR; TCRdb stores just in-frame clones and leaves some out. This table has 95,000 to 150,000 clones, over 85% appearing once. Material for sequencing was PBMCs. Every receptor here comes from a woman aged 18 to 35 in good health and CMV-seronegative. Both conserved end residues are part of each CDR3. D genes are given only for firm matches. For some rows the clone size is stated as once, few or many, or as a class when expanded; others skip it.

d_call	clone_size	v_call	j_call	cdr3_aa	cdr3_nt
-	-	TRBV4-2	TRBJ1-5	CASSLDPGEGYQPQHF	TGTGCCAGCAGCCTTGACCCAGGGGAGGGGTATCAGCCCCAGCATTTT
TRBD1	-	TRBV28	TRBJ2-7	CASSPASGQGYYEQYF	TGTGCCAGCAGTCCCGCCAGCGGACAGGGATACTACGAGCAGTACTTC
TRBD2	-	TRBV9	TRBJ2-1	CASSVEAGGLGEQFF	TGTGCCAGCAGCGTAGAGGCGGGAGGGCTGGGTGAGCAGTTCTTC
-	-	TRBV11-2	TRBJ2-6	CASSLRQTSGANVLTF	TGTGCCAGCAGCTTGAGACAGACCTCTGGGGCCAACGTCCTGACTTTC
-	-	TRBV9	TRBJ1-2	CASSLGGSRGYTF	TGTGCCAGCAGCTTGGGGGGTTCAAGAGGCTACACCTTC
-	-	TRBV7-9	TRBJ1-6	CASSLVRGYNSPLHF	TGTGCCAGCAGCTTAGTTAGAGGCTATAATTCACCCCTCCACTTT
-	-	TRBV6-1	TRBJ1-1	CASKGVGNTEAFF	TGTGCCAGCAAAGGAGTCGGGAACACTGAAGCTTTCTTT
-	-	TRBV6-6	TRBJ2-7	CASSYGPAGEQYF	TGTGCCAGCAGTTATGGGCCGGCGGGCGAGCAGTACTTC
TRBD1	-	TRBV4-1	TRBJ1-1	CASSHALGTGGSGAFF	TGCGCCAGCAGCCATGCACTCGGGACAGGGGGCTCAGGGGCTTTCTTT
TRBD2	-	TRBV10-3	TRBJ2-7	CAIRGTSGSYEQYF	TGTGCCATCAGGGGGACTAGCGGGAGCTACGAGCAGTACTTC
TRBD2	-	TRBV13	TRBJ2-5	CASRYQGGETQYF	TGTGCCAGCAGGTATCAGGGAGGGGAGACCCAGTACTTC
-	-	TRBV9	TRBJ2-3	CASSPSKAPSTDTQYF	TGTGCCAGCAGCCCCTCCAAAGCCCCTAGCACAGATACGCAGTATTTT
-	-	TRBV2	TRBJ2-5	CASRKQGVWGETQYF	TGTGCCAGCAGGAAACAGGGAGTGTGGGGAGAGACCCAGTACTTC
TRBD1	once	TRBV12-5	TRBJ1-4	CASGPIPGQPNEKLFF	TGTGCTAGTGGTCCGATACCGGGACAGCCGAATGAAAAACTGTTTTTT
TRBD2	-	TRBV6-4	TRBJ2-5	CASSDRAGGLETQYF	TGTGCCAGCAGTGACAGAGCGGGAGGTCTGGAGACCCAGTACTTC
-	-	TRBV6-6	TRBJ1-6	CASSYSGVALNSPLHF	TGTGCCAGCAGTTACTCGGGTGTAGCCCTTAATTCACCCCTCCACTTT
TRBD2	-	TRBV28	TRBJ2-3	CASSPTGTSGGGTQYF	TGTGCCAGCAGTCCGACCGGGACTAGCGGGGGAGGTACGCAGTATTTT
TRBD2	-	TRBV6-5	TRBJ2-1	CASSSRGRSREQFF	TGTGCCAGCAGTTCTCGCGGGAGGTCCCGTGAGCAGTTCTTC
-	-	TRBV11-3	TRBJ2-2	CASSYSPSTGELFF	TGTGCCAGCAGCTATTCCCCTTCTACCGGGGAGCTGTTTTTT
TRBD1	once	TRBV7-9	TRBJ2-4	CASSRQGADIQYF	TGTGCCAGCAGCCGACAGGGGGCGGACATTCAGTACTTC
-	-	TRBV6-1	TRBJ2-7	CASRGQPDYEQYF	TGTGCCAGCAGAGGACAGCCGGACTACGAGCAGTACTTC
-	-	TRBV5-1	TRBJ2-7	CASSLGRGVGEQYF	TGCGCCAGCAGCTTGGGCAGGGGCGTAGGCGAGCAGTACTTC
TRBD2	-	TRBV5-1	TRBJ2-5	CASSLGRAGGPQETQYF	TGCGCCAGCAGCTTGGGCCGGGCGGGGGGACCGCAAGAGACCCAGTACTTC
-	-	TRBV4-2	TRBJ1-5	CASSQDSTGNQPQHF	TGTGCCAGCAGCCAAGATTCTACAGGGAATCAGCCCCAGCATTTT
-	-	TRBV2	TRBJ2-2	CASRSGTYTGELFF	TGTGCCAGCAGGAGCGGTACTTACACCGGGGAGCTGTTTTTT
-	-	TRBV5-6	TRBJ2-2	CASSLGRANTGELFF	TGTGCCAGCAGCTTGGGCAGGGCGAACACCGGGGAGCTGTTTTTT
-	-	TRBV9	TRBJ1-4	CASTLTGATNEKLFF	TGTGCCAGCACCCTAACGGGGGCAACTAATGAAAAACTGTTTTTT
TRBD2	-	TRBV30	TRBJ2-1	CAWSVLAGGRDEQFF	TGTGCCTGGAGTGTACTAGCGGGGGGTAGGGATGAGCAGTTCTTC
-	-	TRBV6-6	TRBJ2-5	CASSLRGVQETQYF	TGTGCCAGCAGTCTCAGGGGCGTCCAAGAGACCCAGTACTTC
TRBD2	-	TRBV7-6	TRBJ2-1	CASSLDSWGYSGTGDNEQFF	TGTGCCAGCAGCTTAGATTCTTGGGGTTATAGCGGGACCGGGGACAATGAGCAGTTCTTC
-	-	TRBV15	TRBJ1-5	CATSRDLGTGLANSNQPQHF	TGTGCCACCAGCAGAGACCTAGGTACAGGGTTGGCTAATAGCAATCAGCCCCAGCATTTT
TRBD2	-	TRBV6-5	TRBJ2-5	CASSGRGYETQYF	TGTGCCAGCAGTGGGCGGGGGTACGAGACCCAGTACTTC
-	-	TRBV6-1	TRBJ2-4	CASREGLGEAKNIQYF	TGTGCCAGCAGGGAAGGACTCGGGGAAGCCAAAAACATTCAGTACTTC
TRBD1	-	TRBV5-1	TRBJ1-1	CASSLAGTANTEAFF	TGCGCCAGCAGCTTGGCCGGGACAGCGAACACTGAAGCTTTCTTT
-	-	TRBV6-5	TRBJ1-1	CASTDSCGCTEAFF	TGTGCCAGCACTGACTCCTGCGGCTGCACTGAAGCTTTCTTT
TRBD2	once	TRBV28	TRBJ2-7	CASRRGLAGSSYEQYF	TGTGCCAGCAGGCGAGGACTAGCGGGAAGCTCCTACGAGCAGTACTTC
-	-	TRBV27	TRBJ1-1	CASSTGPTEAFF	TGTGCCAGCAGCACAGGGCCTACTGAAGCTTTCTTT
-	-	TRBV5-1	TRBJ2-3	CASSLQDRDTQYF	TGCGCCAGCAGCTTACAGGATCGCGATACGCAGTATTTT
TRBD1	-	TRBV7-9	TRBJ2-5	CASSTIWDRGIRTQYF	TGTGCCAGCAGCACAATTTGGGACAGGGGGATCCGGACCCAGTACTTC
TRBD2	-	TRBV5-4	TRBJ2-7	CASSQGTSGSREQYF	TGTGCCAGCAGCCAAGGGACTAGCGGGAGCCGCGAGCAGTACTTC
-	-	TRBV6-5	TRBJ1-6	CASRYVSAYNSPLHF	TGTGCCAGCAGATACGTGTCGGCCTATAATTCACCCCTCCACTTT
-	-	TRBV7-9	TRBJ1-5	CASSSVGQPQHF	TGTGCCAGCAGCTCCGTGGGCCAGCCCCAGCATTTT
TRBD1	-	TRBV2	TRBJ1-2	CASSLLQGELELYGYTF	TGTGCCAGCAGTCTTCTTCAGGGGGAACTAGAGTTATATGGCTACACCTTC
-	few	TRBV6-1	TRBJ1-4	CASSEGVGRNEKLFF	TGTGCCAGCAGTGAAGGAGTAGGGAGGAATGAAAAACTGTTTTTT
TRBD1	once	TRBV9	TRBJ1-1	CASSTNDRGQGATEAFF	TGTGCCAGCAGCACCAACGACAGGGGGCAGGGGGCCACTGAAGCTTTCTTT
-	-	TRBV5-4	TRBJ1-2	CASSLGQEIYGYTF	TGTGCCAGCAGCTTGGGCCAAGAGATCTATGGCTACACCTTC
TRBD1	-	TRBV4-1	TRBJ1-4	CASSSRQGSEKLFF	TGCGCCAGCAGCTCGAGACAGGGAAGTGAAAAACTGTTTTTT
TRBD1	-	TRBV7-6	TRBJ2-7	CASSSAGTGLEQYF	TGTGCCAGCAGCTCGGCCGGGACAGGTCTCGAGCAGTACTTC
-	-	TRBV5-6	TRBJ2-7	CATWSTAESVSSYEQYF	TGTGCCACCTGGAGCACCGCCGAATCCGTTAGCTCCTACGAGCAGTACTTC
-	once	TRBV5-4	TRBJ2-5	CASSLSETQYF	TGTGCCAGCAGCTTGAGCGAGACCCAGTACTTC
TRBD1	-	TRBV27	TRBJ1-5	CASSTGGQGISNQPQHF	TGTGCCAGCAGCACGGGGGGACAGGGGATTAGCAATCAGCCCCAGCATTTT
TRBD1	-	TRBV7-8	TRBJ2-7	CASSVQGYEQYF	TGTGCCAGCAGCGTACAGGGGTACGAGCAGTACTTC
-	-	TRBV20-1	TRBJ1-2	CSKKLRDGYTF	TGCAGCAAAAAACTCAGGGATGGCTACACCTTC
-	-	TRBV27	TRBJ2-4	CATLNSGIQYF	TGTGCCACCTTAAATTCGGGCATTCAGTACTTC
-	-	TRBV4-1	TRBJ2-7	CASSQDRGKSYEQYF	TGCGCCAGCAGCCAAGATAGGGGCAAGTCCTACGAGCAGTACTTC
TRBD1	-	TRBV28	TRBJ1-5	CASSLLGTEDQPQHF	TGTGCCAGCAGTTTATTGGGGACAGAAGATCAGCCCCAGCATTTT